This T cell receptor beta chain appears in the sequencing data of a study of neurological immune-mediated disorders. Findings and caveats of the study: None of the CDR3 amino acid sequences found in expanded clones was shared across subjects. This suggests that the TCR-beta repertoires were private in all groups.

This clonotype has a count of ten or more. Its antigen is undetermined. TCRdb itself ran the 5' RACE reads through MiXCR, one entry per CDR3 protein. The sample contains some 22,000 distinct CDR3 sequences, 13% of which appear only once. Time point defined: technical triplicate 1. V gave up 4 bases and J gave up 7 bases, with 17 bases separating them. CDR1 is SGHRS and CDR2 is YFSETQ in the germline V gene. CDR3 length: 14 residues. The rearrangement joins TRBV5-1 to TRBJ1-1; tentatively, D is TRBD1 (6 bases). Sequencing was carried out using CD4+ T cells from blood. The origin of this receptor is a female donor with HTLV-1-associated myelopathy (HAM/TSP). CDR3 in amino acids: CASSQKQGVVEAFF. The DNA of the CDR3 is TGCGCCAGCAGCCAAAAACAGGGTGTTGTTGAAGCTTTCTTT.